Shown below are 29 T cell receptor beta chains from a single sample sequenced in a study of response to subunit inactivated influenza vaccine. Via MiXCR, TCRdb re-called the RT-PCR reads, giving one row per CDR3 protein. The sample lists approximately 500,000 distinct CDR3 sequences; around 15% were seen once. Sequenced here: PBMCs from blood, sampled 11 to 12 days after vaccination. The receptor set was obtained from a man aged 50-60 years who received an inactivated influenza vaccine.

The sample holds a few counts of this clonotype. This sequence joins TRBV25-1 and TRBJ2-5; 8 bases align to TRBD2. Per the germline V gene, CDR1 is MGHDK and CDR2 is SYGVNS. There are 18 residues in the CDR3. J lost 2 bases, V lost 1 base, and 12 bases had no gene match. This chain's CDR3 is CASSEFSGSGGSQETQYF. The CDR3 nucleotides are TGTGCCAGCAGTGAATTCTCGGGCAGCGGGGGTTCTCAAGAGACCCAGTACTTC.

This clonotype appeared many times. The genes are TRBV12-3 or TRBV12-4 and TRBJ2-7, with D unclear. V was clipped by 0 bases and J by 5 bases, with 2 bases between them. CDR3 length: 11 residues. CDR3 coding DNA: TGTGCCAGCAGTTTAGCCCACGAGCAGTACTTC. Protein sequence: CASSLAHEQYF.

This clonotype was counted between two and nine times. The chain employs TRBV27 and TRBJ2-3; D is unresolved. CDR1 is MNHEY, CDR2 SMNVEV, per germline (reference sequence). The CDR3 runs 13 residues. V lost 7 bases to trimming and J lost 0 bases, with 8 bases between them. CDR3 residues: CASKPHSTDTQYF. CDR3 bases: TGTGCCAGCAAACCACATAGCACAGATACGCAGTATTTT.

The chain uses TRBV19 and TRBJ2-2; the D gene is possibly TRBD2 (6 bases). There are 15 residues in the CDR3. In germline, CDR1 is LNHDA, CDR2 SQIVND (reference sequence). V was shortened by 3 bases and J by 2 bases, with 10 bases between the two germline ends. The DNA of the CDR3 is TGTGCCAGTAGTATCACCGGGACTAACACCGGGGAGCTGTTTTTT. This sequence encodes CASSITGTNTGELFF.

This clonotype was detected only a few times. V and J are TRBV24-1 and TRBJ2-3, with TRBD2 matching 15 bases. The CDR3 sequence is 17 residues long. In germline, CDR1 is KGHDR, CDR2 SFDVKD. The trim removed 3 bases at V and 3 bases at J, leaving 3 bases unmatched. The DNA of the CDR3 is TGTGCCACCAGTGATCCCGGACTAGCGGGAGGGACAGATACGCAGTATTTT. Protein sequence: CATSDPGLAGGTDTQYF.

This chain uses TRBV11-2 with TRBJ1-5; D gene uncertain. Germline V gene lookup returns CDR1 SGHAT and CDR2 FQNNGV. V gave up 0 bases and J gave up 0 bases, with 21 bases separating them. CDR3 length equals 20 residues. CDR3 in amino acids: CASSLEDFHRYTDSNQPQHF. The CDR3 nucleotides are TGTGCCAGCAGCTTAGAGGACTTTCACCGTTATACCGATAGCAATCAGCCCCAGCATTTT.

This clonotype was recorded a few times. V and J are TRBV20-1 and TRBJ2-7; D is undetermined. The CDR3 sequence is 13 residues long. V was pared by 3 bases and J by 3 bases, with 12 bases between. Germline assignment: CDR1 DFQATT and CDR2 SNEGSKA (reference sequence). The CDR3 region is CSARLWQDYEQYF. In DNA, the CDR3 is TGCAGTGCTAGGTTATGGCAGGACTACGAGCAGTACTTC.

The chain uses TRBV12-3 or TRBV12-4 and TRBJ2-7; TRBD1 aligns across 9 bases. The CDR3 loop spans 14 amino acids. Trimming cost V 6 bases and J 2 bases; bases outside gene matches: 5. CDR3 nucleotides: TGTGCCAGCAGACGACAGGGGGAGGCCTACGAGCAGTACTTC. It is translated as CASRRQGEAYEQYF.

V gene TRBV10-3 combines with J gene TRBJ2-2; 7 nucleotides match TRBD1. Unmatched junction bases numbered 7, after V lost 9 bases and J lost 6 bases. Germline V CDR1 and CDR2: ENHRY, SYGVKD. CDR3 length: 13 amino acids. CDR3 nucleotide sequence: TGTGCCATAGTCGACAGGGTCGCCGGGGAGCTGTTTTTT. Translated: CAIVDRVAGELFF.

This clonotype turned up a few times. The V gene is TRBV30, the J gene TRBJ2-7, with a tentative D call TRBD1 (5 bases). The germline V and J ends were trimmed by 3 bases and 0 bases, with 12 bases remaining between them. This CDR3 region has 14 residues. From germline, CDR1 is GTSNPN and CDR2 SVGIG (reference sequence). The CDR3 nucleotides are TGTGCCTGGAGCCAGGGCCTAGGCTCCTACGAGCAGTACTTC. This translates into CAWSQGLGSYEQYF.

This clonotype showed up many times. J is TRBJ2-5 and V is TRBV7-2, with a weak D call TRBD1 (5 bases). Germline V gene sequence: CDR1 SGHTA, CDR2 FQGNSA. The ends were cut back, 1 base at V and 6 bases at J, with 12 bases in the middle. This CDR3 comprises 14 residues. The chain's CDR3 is CASSLVSGAQTQYF. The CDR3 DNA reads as TGTGCCAGCAGCTTAGTTAGTGGGGCCCAGACCCAGTACTTC.

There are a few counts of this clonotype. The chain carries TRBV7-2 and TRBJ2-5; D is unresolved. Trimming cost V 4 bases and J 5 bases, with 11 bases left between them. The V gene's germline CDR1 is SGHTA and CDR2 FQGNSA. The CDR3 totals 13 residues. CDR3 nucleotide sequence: TGTGCCAGCAGCTCCTATGGTTTGGAGACCCAGTACTTC. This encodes CASSSYGLETQYF.

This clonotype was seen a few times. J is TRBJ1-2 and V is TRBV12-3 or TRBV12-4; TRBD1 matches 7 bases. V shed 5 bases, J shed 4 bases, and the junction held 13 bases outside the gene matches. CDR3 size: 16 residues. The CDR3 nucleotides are TGTGCCAGCAGTCCCCTCGTGGCAGGGGGGTCCTATGGCTACACCTTC. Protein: CASSPLVAGGSYGYTF.

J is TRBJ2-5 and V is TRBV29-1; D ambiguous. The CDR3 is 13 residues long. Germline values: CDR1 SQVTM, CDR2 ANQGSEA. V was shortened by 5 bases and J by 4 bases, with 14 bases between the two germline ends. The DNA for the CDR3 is TGCAGCGTTCGGTTAACTACTCGAGAGACCCAGTACTTC. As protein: CSVRLTTRETQYF. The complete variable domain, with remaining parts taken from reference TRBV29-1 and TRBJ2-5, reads SAVISQKPSRDICQRGTSLTIQCQVDSQVTMMFWYRQQPGQSLTLIATANQGSEATYESGFVIDKFPISRPNLTFSTLTVSNMSPEDSSIYLCSVRLTTRETQYFGPGTRLLVL.

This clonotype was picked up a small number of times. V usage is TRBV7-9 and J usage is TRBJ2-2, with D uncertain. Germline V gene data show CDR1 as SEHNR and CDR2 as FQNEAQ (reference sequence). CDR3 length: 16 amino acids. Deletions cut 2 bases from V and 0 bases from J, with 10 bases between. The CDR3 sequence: CASSLLARTNTGELFF. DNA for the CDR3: TGTGCCAGCAGCTTACTTGCCAGGACGAACACCGGGGAGCTGTTTTTT. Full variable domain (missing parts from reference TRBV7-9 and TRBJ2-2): DTGVSQNPRHKITKRGQNVTFRCDPISEHNRLYWYRQTLGQGPEFLTYFQNEAQLEKSRLLSDRFSAERPKGSFSTLEIQRTEQGDSAMYLCASSLLARTNTGELFFGEGSRLTVL.

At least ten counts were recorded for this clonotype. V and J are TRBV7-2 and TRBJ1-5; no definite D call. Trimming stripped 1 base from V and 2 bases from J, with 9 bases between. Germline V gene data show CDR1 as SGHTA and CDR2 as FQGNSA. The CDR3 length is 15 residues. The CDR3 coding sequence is TGTGCCAGCAGCTTAGGTCTTCCGGGCAATCAGCCCCAGCATTTT. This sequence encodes CASSLGLPGNQPQHF. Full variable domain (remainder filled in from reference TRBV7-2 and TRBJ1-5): GAGVSQSPSNKVTEKGKDVELRCDPISGHTALYWYRQSLGQGLEFLIYFQGNSAPDKSGLPSDRFSAERTGGSVSTLTIQRTQQEDSAVYLCASSLGLPGNQPQHFGDGTRLSIL.

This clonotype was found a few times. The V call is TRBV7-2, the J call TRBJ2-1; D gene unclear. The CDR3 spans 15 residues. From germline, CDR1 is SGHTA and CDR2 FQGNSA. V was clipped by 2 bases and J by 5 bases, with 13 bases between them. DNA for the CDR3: TGTGCCAGCAGCTTATCCCGGTCTGCACACAATGAGCAGTTCTTC. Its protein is CASSLSRSAHNEQFF.

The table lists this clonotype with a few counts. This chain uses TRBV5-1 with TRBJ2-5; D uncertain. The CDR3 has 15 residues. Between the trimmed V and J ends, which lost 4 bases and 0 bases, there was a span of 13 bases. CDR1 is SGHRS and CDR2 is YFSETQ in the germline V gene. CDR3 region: CASSQSSWYQETQYF. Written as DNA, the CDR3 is TGCGCCAGCAGCCAATCGTCCTGGTACCAAGAGACCCAGTACTTC.

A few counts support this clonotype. CDR3 in amino acids: CASSQGLAGAHEQYF. The CDR3 DNA reads as TGTGCCAGCAGTCAAGGACTAGCGGGGGCCCACGAGCAGTACTTC. The chain combines TRBV12-3 or TRBV12-4 with TRBJ2-7; TRBD2 matches at 13 bases. The length of the CDR3 is 15 residues. J was trimmed by 5 bases and V by 5 bases; bases with no gene match: 6.

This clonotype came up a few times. CDR3 protein: CASKRAGNTEAFF. The CDR3 nucleotides are TGTGCCTCCAAGCGCGCAGGGAACACTGAAGCTTTCTTT. This sequence joins TRBV30 and TRBJ1-1; D is undetermined. CDR1 is GTSNPN and CDR2 is SVGIG in the germline V gene (reference sequence). V lost 7 bases to trimming and J lost 1 base, with 13 bases between them. This CDR3 is 13 amino acids long.

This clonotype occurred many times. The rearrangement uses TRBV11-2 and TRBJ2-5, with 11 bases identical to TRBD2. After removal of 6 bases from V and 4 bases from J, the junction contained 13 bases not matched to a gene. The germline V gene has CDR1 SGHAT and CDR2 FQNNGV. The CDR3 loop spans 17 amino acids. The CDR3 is CASRRPGLAVYRETQYF. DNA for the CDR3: TGTGCCAGCAGGAGACCGGGACTAGCGGTTTACCGAGAGACCCAGTACTTC. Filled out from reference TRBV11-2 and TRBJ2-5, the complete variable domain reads EAGVAQSPRYKIIEKRQSVAFWCNPISGHATLYWYQQILGQGPKLLIQFQNNGVVDDSQLPKDRFSAERLKGVDSTLKIQPAKLEDSAVYLCASRRPGLAVYRETQYFGPGTRLLVL.

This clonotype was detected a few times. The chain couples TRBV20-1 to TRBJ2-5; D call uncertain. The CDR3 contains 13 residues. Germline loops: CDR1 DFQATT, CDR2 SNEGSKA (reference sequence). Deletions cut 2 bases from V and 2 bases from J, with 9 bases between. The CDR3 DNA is TGCAGTGCTAGAAAGGAGCCACAAGAGACCCAGTACTTC. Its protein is CSARKEPQETQYF.

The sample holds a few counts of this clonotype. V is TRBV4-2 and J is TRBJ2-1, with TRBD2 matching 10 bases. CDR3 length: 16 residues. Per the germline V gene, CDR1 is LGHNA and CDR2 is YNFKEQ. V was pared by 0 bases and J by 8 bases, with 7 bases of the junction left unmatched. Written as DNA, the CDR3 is TGTGCCAGCAGCCAAGATTCCACTAGCGGGAAATATGAGCAGTTCTTC. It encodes CASSQDSTSGKYEQFF.

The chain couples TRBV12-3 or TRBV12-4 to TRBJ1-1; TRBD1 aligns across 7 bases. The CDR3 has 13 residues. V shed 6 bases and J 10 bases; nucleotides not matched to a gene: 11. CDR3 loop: CASRGDSSIAAFF. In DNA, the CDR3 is TGTGCCAGCAGGGGGGACAGCTCCATCGCAGCTTTCTTT.

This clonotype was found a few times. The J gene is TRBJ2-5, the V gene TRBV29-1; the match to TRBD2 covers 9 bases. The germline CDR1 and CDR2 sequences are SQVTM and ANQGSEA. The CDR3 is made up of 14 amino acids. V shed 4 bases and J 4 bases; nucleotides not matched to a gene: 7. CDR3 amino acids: CSVGPRLAAETQYF. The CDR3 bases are TGCAGCGTTGGTCCTCGACTAGCGGCAGAGACCCAGTACTTC.

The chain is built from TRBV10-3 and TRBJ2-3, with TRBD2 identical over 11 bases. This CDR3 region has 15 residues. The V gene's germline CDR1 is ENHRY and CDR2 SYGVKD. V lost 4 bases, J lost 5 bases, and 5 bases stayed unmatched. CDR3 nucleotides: TGTGCCATCAGTGCTAGCGGGGGGCCGGGAGATACGCAGTATTTT. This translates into CAISASGGPGDTQYF.

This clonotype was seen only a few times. CDR3 nucleotides: TGTGCCAGCAGTTACGTTGGCGGACAAGAGACCCAGTACTTC. The encoded protein is CASSYVGGQETQYF. The chain links TRBV6-2 or TRBV6-3 to TRBJ2-5, with D unresolved. V shed 2 bases and J shed 2 bases, with 9 bases lying between them. CDR3 length: 14 residues. From germline, CDR1 is MNHEY and CDR2 SVGEGT.

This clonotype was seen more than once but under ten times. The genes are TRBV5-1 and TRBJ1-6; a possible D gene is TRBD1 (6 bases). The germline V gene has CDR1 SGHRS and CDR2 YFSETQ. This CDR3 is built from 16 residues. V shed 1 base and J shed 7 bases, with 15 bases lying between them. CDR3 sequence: CASSLNPTGGNSPLHF. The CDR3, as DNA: TGCGCCAGCAGCTTGAACCCCACCGGGGGCAATTCACCCCTCCACTTT.

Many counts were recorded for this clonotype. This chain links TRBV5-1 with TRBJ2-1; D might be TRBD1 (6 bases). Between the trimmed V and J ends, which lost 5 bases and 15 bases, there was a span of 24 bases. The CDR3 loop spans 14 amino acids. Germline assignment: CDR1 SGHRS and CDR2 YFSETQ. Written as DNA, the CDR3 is TGCGCCAGCAGTGCGCGGACAGCCGAATTGAGCAGGTTCTTC. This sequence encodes CASSARTAELSRFF. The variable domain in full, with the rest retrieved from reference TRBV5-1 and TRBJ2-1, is KAGVTQTPRYLIKTRGQQVTLSCSPISGHRSVSWYQQTPGQGLQFLFEYFSETQRNKGNFPGRFSGRQFSNSRSEMNVSTLELGDSALYLCASSARTAELSRFFGPGTRLTVL.